The table lists the clone carrying this TCR beta chain with a few counts. As originally analysed: Estimated nucleated cell counts came from reference gene primer amplification. The repertoire was sequenced with immunoSEQ multiplex PCR; TCRdb's copy has only in-frame clones and lacks some. V and J calls and clone size follow that table, whereas D and trimming were derived from the DNA. The sample yields about 240,000 clones, approximately 90% seen once. This sample stems from a study of blood T cell repertoires in COVID-19. Germline V lookup: CDR1 SNHLY, CDR2 FYNNEI. V shed 6 bases, J shed 6 bases, and the junction held 10 bases outside the gene matches. There are 15 residues in the CDR3.

This chain uses TRBV2 with TRBJ1-1; the match to TRBD1 covers 10 bases. The sequencing input was PBMCs or T cells enriched from blood (not recorded which). This receptor was identified in a woman under 40 who had recovered from COVID-19. CDR3 residues: CASSAFEGTGAEAFF. The CDR3 bases are TGTGCCAGCAGCGCATTCGAGGGGACAGGGGCTGAAGCTTTCTTT.